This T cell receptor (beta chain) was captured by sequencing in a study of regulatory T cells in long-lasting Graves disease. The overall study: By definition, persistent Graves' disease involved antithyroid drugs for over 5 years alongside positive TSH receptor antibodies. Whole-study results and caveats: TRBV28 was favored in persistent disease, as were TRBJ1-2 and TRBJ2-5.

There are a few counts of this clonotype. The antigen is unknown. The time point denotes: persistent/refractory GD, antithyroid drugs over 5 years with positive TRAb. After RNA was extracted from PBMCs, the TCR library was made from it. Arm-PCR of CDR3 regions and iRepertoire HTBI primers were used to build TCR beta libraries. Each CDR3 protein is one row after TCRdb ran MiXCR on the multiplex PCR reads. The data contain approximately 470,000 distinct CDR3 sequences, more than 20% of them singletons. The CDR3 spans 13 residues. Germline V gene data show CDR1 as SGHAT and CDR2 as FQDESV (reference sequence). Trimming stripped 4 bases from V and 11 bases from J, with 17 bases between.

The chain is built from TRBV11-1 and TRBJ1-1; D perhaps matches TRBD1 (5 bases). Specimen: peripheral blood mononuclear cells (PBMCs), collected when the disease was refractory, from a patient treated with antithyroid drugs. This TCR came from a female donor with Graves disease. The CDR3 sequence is CASSSGMLTDAFF. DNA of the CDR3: TGTGCCAGCAGCTCGGGGATGTTGACAGACGCTTTCTTT.